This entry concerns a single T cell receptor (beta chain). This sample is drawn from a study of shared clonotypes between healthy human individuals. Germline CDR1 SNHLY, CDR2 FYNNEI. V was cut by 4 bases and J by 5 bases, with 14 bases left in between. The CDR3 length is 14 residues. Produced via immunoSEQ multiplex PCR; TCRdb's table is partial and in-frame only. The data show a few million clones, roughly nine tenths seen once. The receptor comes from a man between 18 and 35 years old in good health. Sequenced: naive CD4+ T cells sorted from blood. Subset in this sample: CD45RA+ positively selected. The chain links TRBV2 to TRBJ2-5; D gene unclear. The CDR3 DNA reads TGTGCCAGCAGTGGAGTCACGCCGGGTGAGACCCAGTACTTC. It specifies CASSGVTPGETQYF.